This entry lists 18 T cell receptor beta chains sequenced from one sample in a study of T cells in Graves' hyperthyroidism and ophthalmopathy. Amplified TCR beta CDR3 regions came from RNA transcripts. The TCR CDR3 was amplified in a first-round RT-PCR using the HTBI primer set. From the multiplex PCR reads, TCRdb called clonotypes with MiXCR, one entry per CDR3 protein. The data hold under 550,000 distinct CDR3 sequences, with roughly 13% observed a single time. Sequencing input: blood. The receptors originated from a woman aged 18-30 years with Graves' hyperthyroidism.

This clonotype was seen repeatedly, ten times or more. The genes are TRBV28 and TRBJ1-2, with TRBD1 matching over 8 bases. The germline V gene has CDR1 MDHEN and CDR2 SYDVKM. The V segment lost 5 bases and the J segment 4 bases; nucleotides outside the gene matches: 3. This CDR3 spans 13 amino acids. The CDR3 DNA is TGTGCCAGCAGTGGGGACAGGCCCTATGGCTACACCTTC. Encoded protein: CASSGDRPYGYTF.

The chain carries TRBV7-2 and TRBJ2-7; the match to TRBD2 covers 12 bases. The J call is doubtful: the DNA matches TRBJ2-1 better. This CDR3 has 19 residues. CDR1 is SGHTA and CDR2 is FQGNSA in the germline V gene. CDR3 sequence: CASSLEAGLAGPPSYEQFF. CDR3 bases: TGTGCCAGCAGCTTAGAGGCCGGACTAGCGGGACCCCCTTCCTACGAGCAGTTCTTC.

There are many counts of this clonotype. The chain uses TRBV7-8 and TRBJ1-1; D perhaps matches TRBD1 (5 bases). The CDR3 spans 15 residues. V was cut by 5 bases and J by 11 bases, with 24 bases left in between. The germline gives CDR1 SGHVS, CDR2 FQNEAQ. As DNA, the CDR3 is TGTGCCAGCAGCGTAGGAGCTGACAGCCTCTTCGGGGCTTTCTTT. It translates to CASSVGADSLFGAFF.

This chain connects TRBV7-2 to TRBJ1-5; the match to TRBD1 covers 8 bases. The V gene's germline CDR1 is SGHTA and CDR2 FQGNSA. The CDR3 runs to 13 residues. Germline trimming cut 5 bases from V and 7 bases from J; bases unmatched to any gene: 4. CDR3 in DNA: TGTGCCAGCAGCCTGACAGGGGCCCAGCCCCAGCATTTT. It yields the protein CASSLTGAQPQHF.

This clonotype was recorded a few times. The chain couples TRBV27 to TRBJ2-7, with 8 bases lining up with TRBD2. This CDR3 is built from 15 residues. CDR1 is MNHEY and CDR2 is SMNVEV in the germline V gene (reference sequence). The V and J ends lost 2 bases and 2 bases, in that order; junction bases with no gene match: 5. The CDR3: CASSLRGGPTYEQYF. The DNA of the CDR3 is TGTGCCAGCAGTTTACGCGGGGGGCCTACCTACGAGCAGTACTTC.

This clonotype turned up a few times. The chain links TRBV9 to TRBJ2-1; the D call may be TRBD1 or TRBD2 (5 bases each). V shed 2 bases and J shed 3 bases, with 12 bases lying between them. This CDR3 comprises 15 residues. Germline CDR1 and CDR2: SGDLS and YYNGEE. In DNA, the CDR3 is TGTGCCAGCAGCGTTTCACCAGGGAGCTACAATGAGCAGTTCTTC. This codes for CASSVSPGSYNEQFF. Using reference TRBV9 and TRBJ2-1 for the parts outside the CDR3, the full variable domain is DSGVTQTPKHLITATGQRVTLRCSPRSGDLSVYWYQQSLDQGLQFLIQYYNGEERAKGNILERFSAQQFPDLHSELNLSSLELGDSALYFCASSVSPGSYNEQFFGPGTRLTVL.

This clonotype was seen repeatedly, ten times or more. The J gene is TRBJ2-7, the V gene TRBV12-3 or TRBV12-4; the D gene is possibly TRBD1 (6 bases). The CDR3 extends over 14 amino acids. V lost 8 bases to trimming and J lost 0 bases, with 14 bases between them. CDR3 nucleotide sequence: TGTGCCAGCTCGAGACAGGACACCTCCTACGAGCAGTACTTC. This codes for CASSRQDTSYEQYF.

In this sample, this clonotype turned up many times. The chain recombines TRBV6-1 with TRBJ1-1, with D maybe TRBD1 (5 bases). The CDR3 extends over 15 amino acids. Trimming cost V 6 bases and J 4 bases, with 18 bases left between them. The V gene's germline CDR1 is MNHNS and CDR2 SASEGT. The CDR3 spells CASRVMIGGGTEAFF. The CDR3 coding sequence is TGTGCCAGCAGAGTTATGATCGGGGGGGGCACTGAAGCTTTCTTT.

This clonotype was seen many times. The CDR3 sequence is CASSQREGSRNEQFF. The CDR3 nucleotides are TGTGCCAGCAGTCAGCGGGAGGGGTCACGCAATGAGCAGTTCTTC. The chain couples TRBV27 to TRBJ2-1, with 10 bases matching TRBD2. CDR3 length: 15 residues. The germline V gene has CDR1 MNHEY and CDR2 SMNVEV (reference sequence). V lost 5 bases to trimming and J lost 6 bases; unmatched junction nucleotides: 7.

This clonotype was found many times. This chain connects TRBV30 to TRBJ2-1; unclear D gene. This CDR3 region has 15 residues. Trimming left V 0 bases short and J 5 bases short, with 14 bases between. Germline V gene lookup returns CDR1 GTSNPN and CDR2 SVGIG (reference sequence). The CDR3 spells CAWSVLLTLHNEQFF. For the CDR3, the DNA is TGTGCCTGGAGTGTACTCTTAACTCTCCACAATGAGCAGTTCTTC.

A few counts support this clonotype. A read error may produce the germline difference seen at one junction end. CDR3 sequence reads: CVSSLGGLRQETQYF. CDR3 DNA: TGTGTCAGCAGTTTAGGTGGCTTGCGGCAAGAGACCCAGTACTTC. The chain couples TRBV28 to TRBJ2-5; no clear D gene. The CDR3 runs 15 residues. Germline V gene data show CDR1 as MDHEN and CDR2 as SYDVKM.

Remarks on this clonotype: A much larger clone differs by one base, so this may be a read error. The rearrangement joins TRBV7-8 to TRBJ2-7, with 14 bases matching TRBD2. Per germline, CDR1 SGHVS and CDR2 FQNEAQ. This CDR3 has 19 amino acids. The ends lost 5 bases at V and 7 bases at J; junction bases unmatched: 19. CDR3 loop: CASSPRLAGGPSEVNEQYF. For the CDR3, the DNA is TGTGCCAGCAGCCCTAGACTAGCGGGAGGGCCGTCAGAAGTGAATGAGCAGTACTTC.

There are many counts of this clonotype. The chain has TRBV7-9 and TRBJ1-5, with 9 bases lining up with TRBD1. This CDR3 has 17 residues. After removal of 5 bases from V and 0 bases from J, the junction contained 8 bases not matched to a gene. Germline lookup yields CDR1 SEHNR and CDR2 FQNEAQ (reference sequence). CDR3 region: CASSLWTGVYSNQPQHF. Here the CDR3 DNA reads TGTGCCAGCAGCCTCTGGACAGGGGTATATAGCAATCAGCCCCAGCATTTT.

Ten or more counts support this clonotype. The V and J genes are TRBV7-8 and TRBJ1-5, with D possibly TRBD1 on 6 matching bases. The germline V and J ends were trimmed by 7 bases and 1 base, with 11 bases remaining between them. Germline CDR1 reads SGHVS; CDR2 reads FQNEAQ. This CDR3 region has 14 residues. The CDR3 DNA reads TGTGCCAGCAAATTGGGGGCAAGCAATCAGCCCCAGCATTTT. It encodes CASKLGASNQPQHF.

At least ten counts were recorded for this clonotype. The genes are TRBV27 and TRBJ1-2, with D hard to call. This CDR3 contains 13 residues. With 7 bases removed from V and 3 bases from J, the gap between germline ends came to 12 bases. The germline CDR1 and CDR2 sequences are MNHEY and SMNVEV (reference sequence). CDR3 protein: CASKEREDYGYTF. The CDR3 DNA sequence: TGTGCCAGCAAGGAAAGGGAAGACTATGGCTACACCTTC.

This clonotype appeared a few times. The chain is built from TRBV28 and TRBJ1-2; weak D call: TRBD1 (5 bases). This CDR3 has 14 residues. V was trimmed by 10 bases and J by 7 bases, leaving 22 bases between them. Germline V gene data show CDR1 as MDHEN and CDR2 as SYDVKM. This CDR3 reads CAIPLAGGVAGYTF. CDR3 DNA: TGTGCCATCCCATTAGCGGGGGGGGTCGCTGGCTACACCTTC.

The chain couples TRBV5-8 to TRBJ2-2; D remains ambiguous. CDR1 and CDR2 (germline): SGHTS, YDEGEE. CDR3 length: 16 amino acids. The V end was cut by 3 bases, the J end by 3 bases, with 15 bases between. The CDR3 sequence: CASSSLERSYTGELFF. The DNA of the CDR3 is TGTGCCAGCAGCTCCTTGGAGAGGAGCTACACCGGGGAGCTGTTTTTT.

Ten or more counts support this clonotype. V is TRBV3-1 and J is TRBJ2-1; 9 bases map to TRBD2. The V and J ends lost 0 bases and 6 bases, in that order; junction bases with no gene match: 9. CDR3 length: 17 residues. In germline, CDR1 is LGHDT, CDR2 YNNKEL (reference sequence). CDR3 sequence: CASSQDGAGGPSNEQFF. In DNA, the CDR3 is TGTGCCAGCAGCCAAGATGGGGCGGGAGGGCCTAGCAATGAGCAGTTCTTC.